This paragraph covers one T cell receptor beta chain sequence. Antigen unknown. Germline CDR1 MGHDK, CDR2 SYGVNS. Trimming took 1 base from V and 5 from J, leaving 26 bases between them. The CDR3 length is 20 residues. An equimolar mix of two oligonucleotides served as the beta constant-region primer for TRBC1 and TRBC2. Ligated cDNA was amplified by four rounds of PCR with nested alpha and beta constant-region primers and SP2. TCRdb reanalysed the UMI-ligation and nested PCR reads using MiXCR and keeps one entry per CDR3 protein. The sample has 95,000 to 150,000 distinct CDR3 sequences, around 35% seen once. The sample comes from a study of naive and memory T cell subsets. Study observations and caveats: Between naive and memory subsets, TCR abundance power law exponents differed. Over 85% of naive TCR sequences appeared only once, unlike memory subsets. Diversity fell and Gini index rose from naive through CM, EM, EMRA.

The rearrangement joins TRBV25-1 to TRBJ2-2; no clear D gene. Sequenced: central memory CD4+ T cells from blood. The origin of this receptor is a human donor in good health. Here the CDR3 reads CASSEFKLAETSKLTGELFF. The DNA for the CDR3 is TGTGCCAGCAGTGAATTTAAGTTAGCCGAGACAAGTAAATTGACCGGGGAGCTGTTTTTT.